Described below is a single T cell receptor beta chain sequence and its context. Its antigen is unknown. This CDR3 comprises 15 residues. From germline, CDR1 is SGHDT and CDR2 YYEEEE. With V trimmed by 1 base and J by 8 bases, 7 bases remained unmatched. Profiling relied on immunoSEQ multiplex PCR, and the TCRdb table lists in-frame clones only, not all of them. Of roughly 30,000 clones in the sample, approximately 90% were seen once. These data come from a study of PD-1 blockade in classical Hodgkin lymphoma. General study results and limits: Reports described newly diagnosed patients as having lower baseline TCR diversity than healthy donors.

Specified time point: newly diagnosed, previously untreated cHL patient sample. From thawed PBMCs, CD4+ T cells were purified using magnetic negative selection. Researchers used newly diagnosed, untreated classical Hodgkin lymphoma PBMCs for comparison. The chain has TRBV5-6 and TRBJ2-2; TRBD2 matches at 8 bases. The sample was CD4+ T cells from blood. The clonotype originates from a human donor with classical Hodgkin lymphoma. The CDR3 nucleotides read TGTGCCAGCAGCTTGAGACTAGCGTGGGCTGGGGAGCTGTTTTTT. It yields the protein CASSLRLAWAGELFF.